This TCR beta chain derives from a study of shared clonotypes between healthy human individuals. V gave up 5 bases and J gave up 4 bases; unmatched junction bases: 8. The CDR3 covers 15 residues. Looked up from germline, CDR1 is LNHDA and CDR2 is SQIVND (reference sequence). Only in-frame clones appear in the TCRdb table, and some are missing; sequencing was by immunoSEQ multiplex PCR. The table records approximately 530,000 clones, approximately 95% of them present only once. The chain has TRBV19 and TRBJ2-7; TRBD1 aligns across 10 bases. The clonotype comes from a woman between 25 and 40 years old in good health. The sequenced material came from naive CD4+ T cells sorted from blood. Subset noted: CD45RA+ positively selected. The CDR3 is CASSAPGQGWYEQYF. CDR3 bases: TGTGCCAGTAGTGCGCCGGGACAGGGGTGGTACGAGCAGTACTTC.